This T cell receptor beta chain came from a study of blood T cell repertoires in COVID-19. Whole-study context: The United States, Italy and Spain supplied acute and convalescent COVID-19 samples. T cells, B-cell-depleted T cells, or PBMCs supplied cDNA or gDNA.

The ends lost 3 bases at V and 3 bases at J; junction bases unmatched: 5. Germline CDR1 is MNHEY and CDR2 is SMNVEV (reference sequence). The CDR3 is 14 amino acids. In the source study's methods: From reference gene primer amplification, estimates of nucleated cell counts were derived. Method: immunoSEQ multiplex PCR; TCRdb's copy keeps in-frame clones and lacks some. The DNA was the basis for D and trimming; V, J and clone size are from that table. The sample records approximately 49,000 clones, more than 65% being singletons. Specimen: peripheral blood. This sequence joins TRBV27 and TRBJ2-7, with TRBD1 matching 7 bases. The clonotype was recovered from a woman aged 70 to 79 with acute or convalescent COVID-19. CDR3 amino acids: CASSFRQGVYEQYF. For the CDR3, the DNA is TGTGCCAGCAGTTTCCGTCAGGGGGTCTACGAGCAGTACTTC.